This T cell receptor (beta chain) was recovered during a study of cytomegalovirus exposure and HLA in healthy donors. The length of the CDR3 is 18 residues. Germline assignment: CDR1 MGHRA and CDR2 YSYEKL. J lost 4 bases, V lost 2 bases, and 12 bases had no gene match. Among the 120 subjects of the validation cohort, separate from the roughly 670-subject first cohort, were the donors. About this clone: The antigen remains unidentified.

Repertoires were generated with immunoSEQ multiplex PCR, while TCRdb's copy carries only in-frame clones and drops some. The profile shows approximately 62,000 clones, around 92% of them singletons. Notes on the study in general: The investigators catalogued 164 TCR beta chains as cytomegalovirus-associated.

This TCR came from a woman younger than 35 in good health and CMV-seronegative. V and J are TRBV4-1 and TRBJ2-5; 11 bases are shared with TRBD2. The sequencing sample was made of PBMCs. CDR3 protein: CASSQFSGGASRGETQYF. CDR3 DNA: TGCGCCAGCAGCCAATTTAGCGGGGGGGCGAGTAGAGGAGAGACCCAGTACTTC.